This entry lists 30 T cell receptor beta chains sequenced from one sample in a study of blood T cell repertoires in COVID-19. Generated by immunoSEQ multiplex PCR, the TCRdb table keeps only in-frame clones and is missing some. Of some 100,000 clones listed, around 81% are singletons. The sequenced sample was peripheral blood. The receptors stem from a human donor in a cohort sampled during active COVID-19.

The rearrangement joins TRBV4-3 to TRBJ2-7; no firm D call. The germline CDR1 and CDR2 sequences are LGHNA and YSLEER. V lost 1 base, J lost 0 bases, and 10 bases lay in between. This CDR3 has 15 amino acids. The CDR3 sequence: CASSQATASSYEQYF. Here the CDR3 DNA reads TGCGCCAGCAGCCAAGCGACTGCAAGCTCCTACGAGCAGTACTTC.

The chain recombines TRBV19 with TRBJ1-2; 9 positions agree with TRBD1. From germline, CDR1 is LNHDA and CDR2 SQIVND (reference sequence). The junction had 0 bases not matched to a gene; V was cut back by 9 bases and J by 4 bases. The CDR3 is 11 residues long. CDR3 amino acids: CARQGAYGYTF. DNA of the CDR3: TGTGCCAGACAGGGGGCCTATGGCTACACCTTC.

The chain joins TRBV7-6 to TRBJ1-4, with 8 nucleotides matching TRBD1. The CDR3 is made up of 14 amino acids. Germline CDR1 is SGHVS and CDR2 is FNYEAQ. V trimming: 5 bases; J trimming: 5 bases; junction bases outside the gene matches: 4. CDR3 DNA sequence: TGTGCCAGCAGCAAAGGACAGGGAAATGAAAAACTGTTTTTT. This encodes CASSKGQGNEKLFF.

The chain uses TRBV7-2 and TRBJ1-2; D may be TRBD1 (5 bases). The CDR3 is 13 residues long. V lost 5 bases to trimming and J lost 4 bases, with 11 bases between them. Germline values: CDR1 SGHTA, CDR2 FQGNSA. Written as DNA, the CDR3 is TGTGCCAGCAGCCCCCAGGGAATCTATGGCTACACCTTC. Its translation is CASSPQGIYGYTF.

V and J are TRBV5-6 and TRBJ1-5; D is possibly TRBD1 (5 bases). From germline, CDR1 is SGHDT and CDR2 YYEEEE. V dropped 4 bases and J dropped 9 bases, with 23 bases sitting between them. This CDR3 spans 16 amino acids. This CDR3 reads CASSPGGAGDLRPQHF. CDR3 bases: TGTGCCAGCAGCCCTGGCGGGGCCGGGGATTTGCGGCCCCAGCATTTT.

The V gene is TRBV5-1, the J gene TRBJ1-3, with 7 bases lining up with TRBD1. Germline V lookup: CDR1 SGHRS, CDR2 YFSETQ. The CDR3 runs to 17 residues. With 4 bases clipped from V and 0 bases from J, the junction kept 10 bases outside the gene matches. The CDR3 is CASSPGQTIFSGNTIYF. The CDR3 DNA follows: TGCGCCAGCAGCCCGGGACAGACAATATTCTCTGGAAACACCATATATTTT.

The chain employs TRBV9 and TRBJ2-7, with 9 bases matching TRBD1. The CDR3 is made up of 15 amino acids. In germline, CDR1 is SGDLS, CDR2 YYNGEE. J lost 3 bases, V lost 4 bases, and 8 bases had no gene match. CDR3 coding DNA: TGTGCCAGCAGCCCCTTTGTGGGACAGGGCTACGAGCAGTACTTC. Translated: CASSPFVGQGYEQYF.

The rearrangement uses TRBV5-6 and TRBJ2-7; D gene ambiguous. The CDR3 runs to 11 residues. Trimming took off 5 bases at V and 4 bases at J, with 7 bases between the two ends. Germline CDR1 SGHDT, CDR2 YYEEEE. CDR3 residues: CASSHGYEQYF. The CDR3 coding sequence is TGTGCCAGCAGTCACGGTTACGAGCAGTACTTC.

This rearrangement joins TRBV5-1 to TRBJ2-1; 7 nucleotides line up with TRBD2. Germline-derived CDR1 and CDR2 are SGHRS and YFSETQ. The J segment lost 8 bases and the V segment lost 4 bases, leaving 9 bases of the junction unmatched. This CDR3 has 14 amino acids. The CDR3 bases are TGCGCCAGCAGCGGCGGGACTATTTCCCATGAGCAGTTCTTC. Its protein is CASSGGTISHEQFF.

The rearrangement joins TRBV7-2 to TRBJ1-1, with a weak D call TRBD1 (6 bases). CDR3 size: 16 residues. Trimming removed 10 bases at V and 7 bases at J, with 28 bases between. The germline CDR1 and CDR2 sequences are SGHTA and FQGNSA. This chain's CDR3 is CATTRGWGSGGGEAFF. DNA for the CDR3: TGTGCCACCACAAGGGGGTGGGGGAGCGGAGGTGGTGAAGCTTTCTTT.

This chain uses TRBV6-6 with TRBJ1-2, with D possibly TRBD1 on 5 matching bases. Germline CDR1 MNHNY, CDR2 SVGAGI (reference sequence). The CDR3 is made up of 13 amino acids. Trimming left V 6 bases short and J 10 bases short, with 18 bases between. DNA for the CDR3: TGTGCCAGCAGATCCGCTACAGGATCTTCCTACACCTTC. Encoded protein: CASRSATGSSYTF.

V is TRBV20-1 and J is TRBJ1-1; D may be TRBD1 (5 bases). Trimming took off 3 bases at V and 7 bases at J, with 9 bases between the two ends. Germline-derived CDR1 and CDR2 are DFQATT and SNEGSKA (reference sequence). The CDR3 totals 11 residues. CDR3 nucleotides: TGCAGTGCTAGGCCCGACAGTGAAGCTTTCTTT. It is translated as CSARPDSEAFF.

This clone was observed a handful of times. The chain recombines TRBV10-1 with TRBJ2-1; 7 positions match TRBD2. Looked up from germline, CDR1 is WNHNN and CDR2 is SYGVQD (reference sequence). The CDR3 extends over 13 amino acids. V gave up 2 bases and J gave up 15 bases; unmatched junction bases: 10. CDR3 DNA sequence: TGCGCCAGCAGTGAGAGCGCGGGAGAGTTTACGTTCTTC. It is translated as CASSESAGEFTFF.

The chain links TRBV3-1 (or the pseudogene TRBV3-2) to TRBJ2-4, with D tentatively TRBD2 (6 bases). With 1 base removed from V and 1 base from J, the gap between germline ends came to 17 bases. The germline V gene has CDR1 LGHDT and CDR2 YNNKEL (reference sequence). The CDR3 has 18 amino acids. CDR3 nucleotides: TGTGCCAGCAGCCAAGCATTGACGGGGGTCCGGGCCAAAAACATTCAGTACTTC. Translation: CASSQALTGVRAKNIQYF.

This clone was counted a single time. The chain uses TRBV5-4 and TRBJ1-2; maybe TRBD1 (5 bases). The CDR3 has 15 residues. The ends were cut back, 0 bases at V and 5 bases at J, with 14 bases in the middle. CDR1 SGHNT and CDR2 YYREEE come from the germline V gene (reference sequence). This chain's CDR3 is CASSLVGAPEYGYTF. The CDR3 DNA is TGTGCCAGCAGCTTGGTAGGGGCCCCGGAGTATGGCTACACCTTC.

The chain has TRBV12-3 or TRBV12-4 and TRBJ1-1, with unresolved D. The CDR3 has 11 amino acids. With 6 bases removed from V and 7 bases from J, the gap between germline ends came to 9 bases. This chain's CDR3 is CASRAAGEAFF. In DNA, the CDR3 is TGTGCCAGCAGAGCAGCGGGTGAAGCTTTCTTT.

This sequence joins TRBV6-2 or TRBV6-3 and TRBJ1-1; 7 bases align to TRBD1. The CDR3 is 19 residues long. Germline lookup yields CDR1 MNHEY and CDR2 SVGEGT. Trimming took 0 bases from V and 5 from J; bases not matched to a gene: 18. CDR3 DNA sequence: TGTGCCAGCAGTTACTCCCTTTGGGGGACAGCCCTTGAGGGGACTGAAGCTTTCTTT. Translation gives CASSYSLWGTALEGTEAFF.

The chain employs TRBV4-3 and TRBJ1-1, with D possibly matching TRBD1 (5 bases). V shed 3 bases and J shed 3 bases, with 14 bases lying between them. Germline values: CDR1 LGHNA, CDR2 YSLEER. CDR3 size: 15 residues. The CDR3 loop reads CASSQGGRFDTEAFF. The CDR3 bases are TGCGCCAGCAGCCAGGGGGGACGGTTTGACACTGAAGCTTTCTTT.

The V and J genes are TRBV5-1 and TRBJ2-5; weak D call: TRBD2 (5 bases). The V gene lost 4 bases and the J gene lost 2 bases, with 12 bases spanning the gap. Germline values: CDR1 SGHRS, CDR2 YFSETQ. CDR3 size: 14 residues. DNA for the CDR3: TGCGCCAGCAGCCCTGGTGAGGGACAAGAGACCCAGTACTTC. It codes for CASSPGEGQETQYF.

V usage is TRBV6-4 and J usage is TRBJ2-6; 9 bases line up with TRBD1. V was pared by 6 bases and J by 1 base, with 13 bases of the junction left unmatched. Germline V lookup: CDR1 MRHNA, CDR2 SNTAGT. The CDR3 runs to 19 residues. The CDR3 bases are TGTGCCAGCAGGGAGAGGACAGGGGAGTGTTCTTCTGGGGCCAACGTCCTGACTTTC. It translates to CASRERTGECSSGANVLTF.

The chain is built from TRBV6-2 or TRBV6-3 and TRBJ2-1, with a tentative D call TRBD2 (7 bases). CDR3 length equals 15 residues. V was cut by 3 bases and J by 7 bases, with 16 bases left in between. From germline, CDR1 is MNHEY and CDR2 SVGEGT. The CDR3 region is CASSYWGGARNEQFF. The CDR3 DNA sequence: TGTGCCAGCAGTTATTGGGGGGGGGCCCGAAATGAGCAGTTCTTC.

In nucleotides, the CDR3 is TGTGCCAGCAGCGTCCTGAATTCACCCCTCCACTTT. It is translated as CASSVLNSPLHF. This rearrangement joins TRBV9 to TRBJ1-6; D is unclear. The CDR3 is 12 residues long. Germline CDR1 is SGDLS and CDR2 is YYNGEE. With 2 bases removed from V and 7 bases from J, the gap between germline ends came to 4 bases.

The chain carries TRBV19 and TRBJ2-2; 7 bases fit TRBD2. Germline loops: CDR1 LNHDA, CDR2 SQIVND (reference sequence). There are 15 residues in the CDR3. V dropped 3 bases and J dropped 3; count of bases not matched to a gene: 4. The CDR3 DNA is TGTGCCAGTAGTATCCTAGCGGAATACACCGGGGAGCTGTTTTTT. Its protein product is CASSILAEYTGELFF.

This rearrangement joins TRBV19 to TRBJ1-2; D perhaps matches TRBD1 (6 bases). Trimming left V 6 bases short and J 4 bases short, with 12 bases between. CDR3 length: 13 amino acids. Germline V lookup: CDR1 LNHDA, CDR2 SQIVND (reference sequence). CDR3: CASSQGKTYGYTF. CDR3 DNA: TGTGCCAGTAGCCAGGGGAAGACCTATGGCTACACCTTC.

V gene TRBV5-1 combines with J gene TRBJ2-3, with 13 bases identical to TRBD2. The germline CDR1 and CDR2 sequences are SGHRS and YFSETQ. The V gene end was trimmed by 3 bases and the J gene end by 0 bases; junction bases not matched to a gene: 10. The CDR3 totals 19 residues. CDR3 DNA: TGCGCCAGCAGCTCCGCCGGGACTAGCGGGGTAACTAGCACAGATACGCAGTATTTT. As protein: CASSSAGTSGVTSTDTQYF.

The chain employs TRBV4-3 and TRBJ1-5, with a tentative D call TRBD1 (5 bases). With 2 bases removed from V and 3 bases from J, the gap between germline ends came to 11 bases. From germline, CDR1 is LGHNA and CDR2 YSLEER. The CDR3 totals 15 residues. The CDR3 DNA sequence: TGCGCCAGCAGCCAAACTCAGGGAATCAATCAGCCCCAGCATTTT. Translated: CASSQTQGINQPQHF.

The chain combines TRBV4-3 with TRBJ1-2, with 8 bases matching TRBD1. The CDR3 totals 16 residues. Germline V gives CDR1 LGHNA, CDR2 YSLEER. The J segment lost 4 bases and the V segment lost 2 bases, leaving 9 bases of the junction unmatched. CDR3 coding DNA: TGCGCCAGCAGCCAAACCGGACAGGGAAATAGCTATGGCTACACCTTC. This translates into CASSQTGQGNSYGYTF.

The chain carries TRBV28 and TRBJ1-1, with TRBD1 as a possible D gene (6 bases). Germline V gene sequence: CDR1 MDHEN, CDR2 SYDVKM. The CDR3 covers 12 residues. V was pared by 7 bases and J by 4 bases, with 10 bases between. Written as DNA, the CDR3 is TGTGCCAGCAAAAGGGGGTCCACTGAAGCTTTCTTT. It encodes CASKRGSTEAFF.

CDR3 loop: CASSSGTVTEAFF. The CDR3 DNA follows: TGTGCCAGCAGTTCCGGGACAGTCACTGAAGCTTTCTTT. The chain employs TRBV2 and TRBJ1-1; TRBD1 matches at 7 bases. Germline V lookup: CDR1 SNHLY, CDR2 FYNNEI. Germline trimming cut 5 bases from V and 4 bases from J; bases unmatched to any gene: 4. CDR3 length: 13 amino acids.

The genes are TRBV5-4 and TRBJ1-1, with D perhaps matching TRBD1 (5 bases). From germline, CDR1 is SGHNT and CDR2 YYREEE (reference sequence). V was clipped by 5 bases and J by 1 base, with 9 bases between them. The CDR3 extends over 13 amino acids. Here the CDR3 reads CASRLDRNTEAFF. The CDR3 DNA reads as TGTGCCAGCAGGCTTGACAGGAACACTGAAGCTTTCTTT.